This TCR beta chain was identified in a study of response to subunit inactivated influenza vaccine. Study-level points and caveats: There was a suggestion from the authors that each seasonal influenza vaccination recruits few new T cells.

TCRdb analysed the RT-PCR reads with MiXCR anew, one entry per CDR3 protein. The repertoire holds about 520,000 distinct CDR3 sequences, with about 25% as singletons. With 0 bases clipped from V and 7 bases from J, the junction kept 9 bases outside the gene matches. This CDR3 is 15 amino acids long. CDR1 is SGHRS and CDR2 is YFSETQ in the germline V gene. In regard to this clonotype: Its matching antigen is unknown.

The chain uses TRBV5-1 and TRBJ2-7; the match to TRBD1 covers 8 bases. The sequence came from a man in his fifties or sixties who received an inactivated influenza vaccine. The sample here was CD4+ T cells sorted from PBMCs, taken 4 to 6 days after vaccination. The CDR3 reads CASSLATGEVGEQYF. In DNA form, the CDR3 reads TGCGCCAGCAGCTTGGCGACAGGGGAGGTTGGAGAGCAGTACTTC.